Below, 2 T cell receptor beta chains from the same sample are listed, as sequenced in a study of a mutant IDH1 vaccine in newly diagnosed glioma (dated by TCRdb to the early 2020s). The antigens these receptors bind are not known. According to the study, the label for this sample's time point signals: week 35, safety follow-up. Every vaccine dose consisted of 300 ug of a 20-mer mutant IDH1 peptide in Montanide, administered subcutaneously together with topical imiquimod. Library preparation used the immunoSEQ multiplex PCR assay. Not all clones reach the TCRdb copy of this immuneACCESS table, which keeps in-frame sequences only. Checked studies attribute under half of the gap to unresolved V genes and leave the rest unexplained. In this sample the table shows 35,000 to 50,000 clones, approximately 92% of which occur a single time. The ten largest make up roughly 2.3% of the sample. The material sequenced was PBMCs, taken from a glioma patient whose treatment included an IDH1 peptide vaccine. The receptors were gathered from a man between 50 and 59 years old with glioma.

In DNA, the CDR3 is TGTGCCAGCAGTGACCTGCGGGGATCATCCCTCTACGAGCAGTACTTC. Its protein is CASSDLRGSSLYEQYF. The genes are TRBV6-1 and TRBJ2-7, with D possibly matching TRBD2 (6 bases). The germline gives CDR1 MNHNS, CDR2 SASEGT. This CDR3 comprises 16 residues. Trimming shortened V by 3 bases and J by 3 bases, and 18 bases separated the two germline ends.

The chain has TRBV9 and TRBJ1-4, with a weak D call TRBD1 (6 bases). CDR3 length: 15 amino acids. Germline V CDR1 and CDR2: SGDLS, YYNGEE. V gave up 1 base and J gave up 4 bases, with 11 bases separating them. The CDR3 nucleotides are TGTGCCAGCAGCGTACCGACAGGCGTTAATGAAAAACTGTTTTTT. It codes for CASSVPTGVNEKLFF.